This T cell receptor beta chain was sequenced during a study of shared clonotypes between healthy human individuals. Study at large: Per donor, CD8 memory used one plate, CD8 naive used two, CD4 memory used three and CD4 naive used three.

The CDR3 is made up of 17 amino acids. Germline V lookup: CDR1 SGHKS, CDR2 YYEKEE (reference sequence). V lost 4 bases and J lost 1; bases outside the gene matches: 11. Per the authors' pipeline: Filtering differed, since immunoSEQ gave only junction sequences and no quality scores. Here immunoSEQ multiplex PCR was the method, and the copy in TCRdb shows in-frame clones only, minus some. The DNA was the basis for D and trimming; V, J and clone size are from that table. The table shows over a million clones, with roughly 98% occurring only once. The study's findings and limits: The study found about 5% of naive CD4 clonotypes shared across a few donors.

On this clone: Its specificity is not known.

The TCR originated in a man between 25 and 39 years old in good health. Sample: naive CD4+ T cells sorted from blood. The sample's subset: CD45RA+ positively selected. The chain is built from TRBV5-5 and TRBJ1-2; 9 positions match TRBD1. CDR3 protein: CASSIAWRDRVNYGYTF. The CDR3 DNA is TGTGCCAGCAGCATAGCTTGGAGGGACAGGGTTAACTATGGCTACACCTTC.